Presented here are 29 T cell receptor beta chains from one specimen sequenced in a study of shared clonotypes between healthy human individuals. Sequencing was performed with immunoSEQ multiplex PCR; in TCRdb, only in-frame clones are kept and a portion is missing. In the table there are about 470,000 clones, more than 75% of which are singletons. What was sequenced was PBMCs. The source of these receptors is a woman between 35 and 50 years old in good health. Some clones in this sample may be carry-over from other donors' samples.

This chain links TRBV27 with TRBJ2-7; 12 bases are shared with TRBD2. Germline CDR1 MNHEY, CDR2 SMNVEV (reference sequence). The CDR3 consists of 14 residues. V gave up 7 bases and J gave up 3 bases; unmatched junction bases: 4. CDR3: CASTRTSGIYEQYF. CDR3 nucleotide sequence: TGTGCCAGCACCAGGACTAGCGGGATCTACGAGCAGTACTTC.

V usage is TRBV4-3 and J usage is TRBJ2-5; D call uncertain. The CDR3 is made up of 14 amino acids. V was trimmed by 1 base and J by 1 base, leaving 7 bases between them. In germline, CDR1 is LGHNA, CDR2 YSLEER. The CDR3 is CASSQVATQETQYF. DNA of the CDR3: TGCGCCAGCAGCCAAGTTGCAACCCAAGAGACCCAGTACTTC.

The CDR3 DNA follows: TGTGCCAGCCGTGACGCGGGTCCCCTTGGCCAGCCCCAGCATTTT. Translating it yields CASRDAGPLGQPQHF. The rearrangement joins TRBV27 to TRBJ1-5; D is unresolved. Germline values: CDR1 MNHEY, CDR2 SMNVEV (reference sequence). Trimming shortened V by 8 bases and J by 7 bases, and 21 bases separated the two germline ends. CDR3 length: 15 amino acids.

As regards this clone: The sample has other DNA sequences that encode this CDR3 too. J is TRBJ2-7 and V is TRBV9; D gene ambiguous. The V and J ends lost 0 bases and 0 bases respectively, with 4 bases between them. CDR1 SGDLS and CDR2 YYNGEE come from the germline V gene. The CDR3 is 13 amino acids. CDR3 protein: CASSVGSSYEQYF. The CDR3 nucleotides are TGTGCCAGCAGCGTAGGGAGCTCCTACGAGCAGTACTTC.

The sample holds one count of this clone. V gene TRBV5-1 combines with J gene TRBJ2-7; tentatively, D is TRBD1 or TRBD2 (6 bases each). Germline lookup yields CDR1 SGHRS and CDR2 YFSETQ. Trimming removed 3 bases from V and 2 bases from J, with 15 bases in between. The CDR3 runs 15 residues. This CDR3 reads CASSSGAAPTYEQYF. The CDR3 DNA sequence: TGCGCCAGCAGCTCGGGGGCGGCACCAACCTACGAGCAGTACTTC.

The CDR3 protein is CASSTGQGMVGYTF. The CDR3 DNA reads as TGTGCCAGTAGTACCGGACAGGGGATGGTTGGCTACACCTTC. V gene TRBV19 combines with J gene TRBJ1-2, with TRBD1 matching over 9 bases. This CDR3 spans 14 amino acids. Germline CDR1 LNHDA, CDR2 SQIVND (reference sequence). With 4 bases clipped from V and 7 bases from J, the junction kept 7 bases outside the gene matches. The full variable domain, rest sourced from reference TRBV19 and TRBJ1-2, is DGGITQSPKYLFRKEGQNVTLSCEQNLNHDAMYWYRQDPGQGLRLIYYSQIVNDFQKGDIAEGYSVSREKKESFPLTVTSAQKNPTAFYLCASSTGQGMVGYTFGSGTRLTVV.

The genes are TRBV6-6 and TRBJ2-3, with TRBD2 matching 9 bases. The V gene's germline CDR1 is MNHNY and CDR2 SVGAGI (reference sequence). The CDR3 sequence is 13 residues long. Trimming at V came to 6 bases and at J to 4 bases, leaving 2 bases not matched to a gene. The CDR3: CASRTSGSDTQYF. The CDR3 DNA reads as TGTGCCAGCAGGACTAGCGGATCAGATACGCAGTATTTT.

This chain links TRBV6-1 with TRBJ2-7; weak D call: TRBD1 (6 bases). There are 15 residues in the CDR3. Trimming stripped 2 bases from V and 4 bases from J, with 15 bases between. Germline V lookup: CDR1 MNHNS, CDR2 SASEGT. CDR3 sequence reads: CASSEIRVQGYEQYF. CDR3 in DNA: TGTGCCAGCAGTGAAATTAGGGTACAGGGTTACGAGCAGTACTTC.

J is TRBJ1-6 and V is TRBV7-8; D is ambiguous. Per germline, CDR1 SGHVS and CDR2 FQNEAQ. Trimming pared 0 bases from V and 7 bases from J, leaving 7 bases between. The CDR3 covers 14 residues. CDR3 sequence reads: CASSLARTNSPLHF. In DNA, the CDR3 is TGTGCCAGCAGCTTAGCACGGACCAATTCACCCCTCCACTTT. The variable domain in full, completed from reference TRBV7-8 and TRBJ1-6, reads GAGVSQSPRYKVAKRGQDVALRCDPISGHVSLFWYQQALGQGPEFLTYFQNEAQLDKSGLPSDRFFAERPEGSVSTLKIQRTQQEDSAVYLCASSLARTNSPLHFGNGTRLTVT.

The chain couples TRBV28 to TRBJ2-5; 7 bases are a match to TRBD2. There are 13 residues in the CDR3. Germline trimming cut 3 bases from V and 6 bases from J; bases unmatched to any gene: 4. The germline CDR1 and CDR2 sequences are MDHEN and SYDVKM. Here the CDR3 DNA reads TGTGCCAGCAGTTTGCCGGGAGGAAAGACCCAGTACTTC. Translated: CASSLPGGKTQYF.

The chain has TRBV5-1 and TRBJ1-4; tentative D call: TRBD1 (5 bases). The CDR3 is made up of 13 amino acids. The V and J ends lost 1 base and 7 bases respectively, with 8 bases between them. Germline-derived CDR1 and CDR2 are SGHRS and YFSETQ. For the CDR3, the DNA is TGCGCCAGCAGCTTGTTGGGGACTGAAAAACTGTTTTTT. It codes for CASSLLGTEKLFF.

This clone was picked up a small number of times. This chain uses TRBV15 with TRBJ2-5; TRBD1 or TRBD2 may be the D gene (5 bases each). CDR3 length: 14 residues. V dropped 0 bases and J dropped 11 bases, with 16 bases sitting between them. Germline V CDR1 and CDR2: LNHNV, YYDKDF (reference sequence). DNA of the CDR3: TGTGCCACCAGCAGAGAGGGGCTATCTGGGGAGCAGTACTTC. Protein sequence: CATSREGLSGEQYF.

The rearrangement links TRBV6-5 to TRBJ2-1, with D hard to call. Germline V lookup: CDR1 MNHEY, CDR2 SVGAGI. V was pared by 5 bases and J by 7 bases, with 15 bases between. The CDR3 totals 14 residues. This CDR3 is CASSPNSPRNEQFF. The CDR3 DNA reads as TGTGCCAGCAGTCCGAACTCCCCTAGGAATGAGCAGTTCTTC.

This chain uses TRBV18 with TRBJ2-7; 10 nucleotides agree with TRBD1. V lost 4 bases and J lost 3; bases outside the gene matches: 6. The V gene's germline CDR1 is KGHSH and CDR2 LQKENI. This CDR3 region has 15 residues. CDR3 residues: CASSQGQGTYYEQYF. The CDR3 coding sequence is TGTGCCAGCTCACAGGGACAGGGGACTTACTACGAGCAGTACTTC.

Details on this clone: Mismatch with germline at one junction end may stem from a read error. This chain uses TRBV28 with TRBJ2-7, with TRBD1 matching 7 bases. The CDR3 covers 14 residues. From germline, CDR1 is MDHEN and CDR2 SYDVKM. Here the CDR3 DNA reads TGTGCCAGCAGTTCCCCCGGGACAGTTTCTACCCTCTCCTTC. As protein: CASSSPGTVSTLSF.

The CDR3 sequence: CASGTGVSGNTIYF. CDR3 coding DNA: TGTGCCAGCGGTACAGGGGTCTCTGGAAACACCATATATTTT. The V call is TRBV9, the J call TRBJ1-3; the match to TRBD1 covers 7 bases. Germline V gene lookup returns CDR1 SGDLS and CDR2 YYNGEE. The CDR3 runs 14 residues. V lost 7 bases to trimming and J lost 0 bases; unmatched junction nucleotides: 4. The full variable domain, its missing parts supplied by reference TRBV9 and TRBJ1-3, is DSGVTQTPKHLITATGQRVTLRCSPRSGDLSVYWYQQSLDQGLQFLIQYYNGEERAKGNILERFSAQQFPDLHSELNLSSLELGDSALYFCASGTGVSGNTIYFGEGSWLTVV.

The CDR3 sequence: CASSSSSYNEQFF. The CDR3 coding sequence is TGTGCCAGCAGCTCCTCATCCTACAATGAGCAGTTCTTC. This chain uses TRBV7-2 with TRBJ2-1, with D uncertain. The CDR3 sequence is 13 residues long. Germline V gives CDR1 SGHTA, CDR2 FQGNSA. Deletions cut 4 bases from V and 1 base from J, with 5 bases between.

On this clone itself: Other nucleotide sequences in the sample specify the same CDR3. This chain links TRBV11-2 with TRBJ2-7; D is unclear. Per the germline V gene, CDR1 is SGHAT and CDR2 is FQNNGV. The V end was cut by 2 bases, the J end by 0 bases, with 2 bases between. The CDR3 consists of 12 residues. In nucleotides, the CDR3 is TGTGCCAGCAGCTTAAGCTCCTACGAGCAGTACTTC. It is translated as CASSLSSYEQYF. Full variable domain (remainder filled in from reference TRBV11-2 and TRBJ2-7): EAGVAQSPRYKIIEKRQSVAFWCNPISGHATLYWYQQILGQGPKLLIQFQNNGVVDDSQLPKDRFSAERLKGVDSTLKIQPAKLEDSAVYLCASSLSSYEQYFGPGTRLTVT.

In its sample, this clone was seen a few times. The chain is built from TRBV7-2 and TRBJ2-6, with D hard to call. The germline V gene has CDR1 SGHTA and CDR2 FQGNSA. There are 15 residues in the CDR3. Trimming removed 2 bases from V and 1 base from J, with 6 bases in between. The CDR3 reads CASSLLPSGANVLTF. DNA of the CDR3: TGTGCCAGCAGCTTACTCCCATCTGGGGCCAACGTCCTGACTTTC.

The gene calls are TRBV5-5 and TRBJ2-3, with D perhaps TRBD1 (6 bases). The CDR3 consists of 14 residues. V dropped 6 bases and J dropped 5 bases, with 16 bases sitting between them. Per germline, CDR1 SGHKS and CDR2 YYEKEE (reference sequence). In nucleotides, the CDR3 is TGTGCCAGCACCTTCGGATTAGGGGGAGATACGCAGTATTTT. Translated: CASTFGLGGDTQYF.

V usage is TRBV27 and J usage is TRBJ2-7; weak D call: TRBD2 (5 bases). This CDR3 spans 15 amino acids. Trimming took off 5 bases at V and 5 bases at J, with 19 bases between the two ends. CDR1 is MNHEY and CDR2 is SMNVEV in the germline V gene (reference sequence). The CDR3 loop reads CASSTPLLGSHEQYF. In DNA, the CDR3 is TGTGCCAGCAGTACTCCATTACTAGGTAGCCACGAGCAGTACTTC.

The V gene is TRBV5-1, the J gene TRBJ1-1; D gene ambiguous. Per germline, CDR1 SGHRS and CDR2 YFSETQ. V lost 4 bases and J lost 1, with 8 bases in between. This CDR3 spans 13 amino acids. The CDR3, as DNA: TGCGCCAGCAGCCCGACAAGGAACACTGAAGCTTTCTTT. Amino acid sequence: CASSPTRNTEAFF.

The chain employs TRBV28 and TRBJ1-2, with 9 bases lining up with TRBD1. The CDR3 sequence is 14 residues long. CDR1 MDHEN and CDR2 SYDVKM come from the germline V gene. The V and J ends lost 6 bases and 3 bases, in that order; junction bases with no gene match: 5. CDR3 protein: CASSPGQGHYGYTF. The CDR3 DNA follows: TGTGCCAGCAGCCCGGGACAGGGTCACTATGGCTACACCTTC.

This clone was counted only a few times. The chain links TRBV7-9 to TRBJ2-6; D may match TRBD1 or TRBD2 (5 bases each). Per the germline V gene, CDR1 is SEHNR and CDR2 is FQNEAQ (reference sequence). This CDR3 has 18 amino acids. Trimming removed 1 base at V and 0 bases at J, with 13 bases between. CDR3 sequence: CASSLGRDRVSGANVLTF. CDR3 DNA sequence: TGTGCCAGCAGCTTAGGCCGGGACCGAGTCTCTGGGGCCAACGTCCTGACTTTC.

The count of this clone is one. The chain employs TRBV11-2 and TRBJ2-7; D possibly matches TRBD1 or TRBD2 (6 bases each). This CDR3 has 13 residues. V lost 1 base and J 7 bases, leaving 11 bases between the germline ends. Germline lookup yields CDR1 SGHAT and CDR2 FQNNGV. The CDR3: CASSLAGAPEQYF. CDR3 in DNA: TGTGCCAGCAGCTTAGCGGGGGCCCCGGAGCAGTACTTC. Full variable domain (missing parts from reference TRBV11-2 and TRBJ2-7): EAGVAQSPRYKIIEKRQSVAFWCNPISGHATLYWYQQILGQGPKLLIQFQNNGVVDDSQLPKDRFSAERLKGVDSTLKIQPAKLEDSAVYLCASSLAGAPEQYFGPGTRLTVT.

This chain joins TRBV9 and TRBJ2-1; D is unresolved. Trimming took 3 bases from V and 8 from J, leaving 18 bases between them. The CDR3 loop spans 15 amino acids. Germline V gene lookup returns CDR1 SGDLS and CDR2 YYNGEE. CDR3 protein: CASSATPYIGDEQFF. CDR3 DNA sequence: TGTGCCAGCAGCGCAACCCCGTACATCGGAGATGAGCAGTTCTTC.

This chain connects TRBV2 to TRBJ2-7, with TRBD2 matching over 9 bases. V lost 8 bases to trimming and J lost 6 bases; unmatched junction nucleotides: 8. There are 13 residues in the CDR3. The germline V gene encodes CDR1 SNHLY and CDR2 FYNNEI. In nucleotides, the CDR3 is TGTGCCAGCCTCGGCGGGAGGGCCGGCGAGCAGTACTTC. Protein product: CASLGGRAGEQYF.

The chain uses TRBV4-1 and TRBJ2-7; 12 nucleotides line up with TRBD2. Trimming cost V 0 bases and J 2 bases; bases outside gene matches: 8. Germline V gene sequence: CDR1 MGHRA, CDR2 YSYEKL. CDR3 length: 18 amino acids. In DNA form, the CDR3 reads TGCGCCAGCAGCCAAGATCCTAGCGGGAGGGTTTTTGCCTACGAGCAGTACTTC. This sequence encodes CASSQDPSGRVFAYEQYF.

This chain connects TRBV6-1 to TRBJ2-7; 12 nucleotides line up with TRBD2. The CDR3 runs 15 residues. Germline values: CDR1 MNHNS, CDR2 SASEGT. Trimming removed 5 bases from V and 3 bases from J; junction bases left unmatched: 5. CDR3 region: CASSQTSGSSYEQYF. In DNA, the CDR3 is TGTGCCAGCAGTCAGACTAGCGGGAGTAGCTACGAGCAGTACTTC.